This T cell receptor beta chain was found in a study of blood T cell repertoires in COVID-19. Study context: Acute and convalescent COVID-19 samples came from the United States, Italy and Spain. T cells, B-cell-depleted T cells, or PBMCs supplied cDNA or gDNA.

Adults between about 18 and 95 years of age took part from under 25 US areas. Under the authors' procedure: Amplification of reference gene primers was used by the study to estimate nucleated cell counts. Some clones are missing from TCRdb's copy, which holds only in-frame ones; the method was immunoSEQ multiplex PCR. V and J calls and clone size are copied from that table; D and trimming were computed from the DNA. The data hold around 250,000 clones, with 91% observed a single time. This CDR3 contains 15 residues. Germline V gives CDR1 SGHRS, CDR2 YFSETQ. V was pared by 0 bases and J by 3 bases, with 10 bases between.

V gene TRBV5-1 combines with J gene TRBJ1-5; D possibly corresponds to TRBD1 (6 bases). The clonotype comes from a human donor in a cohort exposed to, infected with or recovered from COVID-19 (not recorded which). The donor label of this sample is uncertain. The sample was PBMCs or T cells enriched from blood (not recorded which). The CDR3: CASSLGTGPNQPQHF. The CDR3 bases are TGCGCCAGCAGCTTGGGAACAGGGCCCAATCAGCCCCAGCATTTT.